The 27 T cell receptor beta chains given below trace back to one sample, sequenced in a study of CD8+ T cells in alopecia areata. Sequencing templates came from extracted RNA that was reverse transcribed into cDNA. Sequenced by immunoSEQ multiplex PCR; TCRdb stores in-frame clones only, minus some. The sample contains approximately 89,000 clones, roughly 51% of which appear only once. The specimen sequenced was NKG2D-high CD8+ T cells sorted from blood. The receptors were gathered from a human donor with alopecia areata.

V gene TRBV30 combines with J gene TRBJ2-2; D remains unclear. The V gene lost 1 base and the J gene lost 5 bases, with 5 bases spanning the gap. This CDR3 region has 12 residues. Germline CDR1 GTSNPN, CDR2 SVGIG (reference sequence). The CDR3 is CAWSGSTGELFF. The CDR3 DNA reads TGTGCCTGGAGTGGAAGTACCGGGGAGCTGTTTTTT.

The chain combines TRBV4-1 with TRBJ2-1; D is uncertain. Trimming took 0 bases from V and 8 from J, leaving 14 bases between them. This CDR3 is built from 15 residues. The germline V gene has CDR1 MGHRA and CDR2 YSYEKL. The CDR3 nucleotides read TGCGCCAGCAGCCAAGAGGGCAGTTTAATCGATGAGCAGTTCTTC. It is translated as CASSQEGSLIDEQFF.

The chain uses TRBV27 and TRBJ2-7; D possibly corresponds to TRBD1 (5 bases). The CDR3 consists of 15 residues. CDR1 MNHEY and CDR2 SMNVEV come from the germline V gene (reference sequence). Trimming cost V 0 bases and J 3 bases, with 12 bases left between them. This CDR3 reads CASSLSTTAFYEQYF. The CDR3 nucleotides are TGTGCCAGCAGTTTATCGACGACAGCGTTCTACGAGCAGTACTTC.

The rearrangement uses TRBV23-1 and TRBJ2-1, with a possible D match to TRBD2 (5 bases). TRBV23-1 is labeled an ORF, and its function is uncertain. Trimming removed 7 bases at V and 8 bases at J, with 9 bases between. The CDR3 spans 11 residues. The CDR3 spells CASMLEDEQFF. As DNA, the CDR3 is TGCGCCAGCATGTTGGAGGATGAGCAGTTCTTC.

The rearrangement joins TRBV29-1 to TRBJ2-1, with a possible D match to TRBD2 (7 bases). Per the germline V gene, CDR1 is SQVTM and CDR2 is ANQGSEA. The CDR3 has 12 residues. Trimming removed 3 bases from V and 8 bases from J, with 11 bases in between. In DNA, the CDR3 is TGCAGCGTTGAGGGGGGGCACTATGAGCAGTTCTTC. Amino acid sequence: CSVEGGHYEQFF.

About this clone: Other DNA sequences within the sample encode an identical CDR3. V gene TRBV27 combines with J gene TRBJ2-7, with D unclear. Germline loops: CDR1 MNHEY, CDR2 SMNVEV (reference sequence). Trimming removed 5 bases from V and 2 bases from J, with 7 bases in between. CDR3 size: 12 residues. The CDR3 here is CASSPGTYEQYF. In DNA form, the CDR3 reads TGTGCCAGCAGTCCCGGCACCTACGAGCAGTACTTC.

This clone was seen just once. V is TRBV5-1 and J is TRBJ1-1; D perhaps matches TRBD1 (5 bases). V lost 7 bases and J 3 bases, leaving 19 bases between the germline ends. Germline CDR1 and CDR2: SGHRS and YFSETQ. This CDR3 is 15 amino acids long. Here the CDR3 DNA reads TGCGCCAGCCAACCGGGACTCCGAAGGGACACTGAAGCTTTCTTT. Amino acids: CASQPGLRRDTEAFF. Using reference TRBV5-1 and TRBJ1-1 for the parts outside the CDR3, the full variable domain is KAGVTQTPRYLIKTRGQQVTLSCSPISGHRSVSWYQQTPGQGLQFLFEYFSETQRNKGNFPGRFSGRQFSNSRSEMNVSTLELGDSALYLCASQPGLRRDTEAFFGQGTRLTVV.

The chain recombines TRBV29-1 with TRBJ2-5; D call uncertain. The J call may be mistaken, given a closer DNA end match to TRBJ2-7. Germline values: CDR1 SQVTM, CDR2 ANQGSEA. The CDR3 consists of 12 residues. The CDR3 here is CSVDVGPDEQYF. DNA of the CDR3: TGCAGCGTAGATGTAGGACCGGACGAGCAGTACTTC.

This clone was seen a few times. The V gene is TRBV29-1, the J gene TRBJ2-1, with TRBD1 identical over 8 bases. The CDR3 consists of 13 residues. With V trimmed by 4 bases and J by 6 bases, 5 bases remained unmatched. CDR1 SQVTM and CDR2 ANQGSEA come from the germline V gene. The CDR3 nucleotides are TGCAGCGTTGGGACAGGGAACTCCAATGAGCAGTTCTTC. As protein: CSVGTGNSNEQFF.

V is TRBV7-6 and J is TRBJ2-2; D uncertain. Trimming took off 3 bases at V and 7 bases at J, with 12 bases between the two ends. This CDR3 contains 14 residues. Germline V gives CDR1 SGHVS, CDR2 FNYEAQ. The CDR3 DNA sequence: TGTGCCAGCAGCTTTCAACACGGTAACGGGGAGCTGTTTTTT. It specifies CASSFQHGNGELFF.

This chain links TRBV27 with TRBJ2-5, with D possibly being TRBD1 (5 bases). From germline, CDR1 is MNHEY and CDR2 SMNVEV (reference sequence). V lost 3 bases and J lost 5, with 10 bases in between. This CDR3 has 13 residues. The CDR3 DNA follows: TGTGCCAGCAGTTTTAGGGGCTTTGAGACCCAGTACTTC. Translated, it gives CASSFRGFETQYF.

This clone was seen once. The CDR3 coding sequence is TGTGCCAGCAGTTTCGGTGAGCCCCAGCATTTT. This gives the protein CASSFGEPQHF. J is TRBJ1-5 and V is TRBV28; D remains ambiguous. This CDR3 is 11 amino acids long. V was cut by 3 bases and J by 8 bases, with 5 bases left in between. The germline V gene encodes CDR1 MDHEN and CDR2 SYDVKM.

The chain has TRBV29-1 and TRBJ2-7; TRBD1 is a possible D gene (5 bases). This CDR3 spans 16 amino acids. Germline V gives CDR1 SQVTM, CDR2 ANQGSEA. V was shortened by 3 bases and J by 0 bases, with 18 bases between the two germline ends. CDR3 protein: CSVEVVGGALSYEQYF. The DNA for the CDR3 is TGCAGCGTTGAGGTGGTCGGTGGGGCACTCTCCTACGAGCAGTACTTC.

V and J are TRBV29-1 and TRBJ1-2; 7 bases map to TRBD1. The CDR3 is 14 residues long. Germline V gene sequence: CDR1 SQVTM, CDR2 ANQGSEA. The J segment lost 4 bases and the V segment lost 6 bases, leaving 11 bases of the junction unmatched. The CDR3 DNA reads TGCAGCGTCCCCACAAGGGGGCCGGGCTATGGCTACACCTTC. Residues: CSVPTRGPGYGYTF.

V gene TRBV29-1 combines with J gene TRBJ2-1; 7 nucleotides line up with TRBD2. Unmatched junction bases numbered 1, after V lost 3 bases and J lost 2 bases. Germline CDR1 is SQVTM and CDR2 is ANQGSEA. The CDR3 covers 13 residues. In nucleotides, the CDR3 is TGCAGCGTTGACGCGGGGGCCTACAATGAGCAGTTCTTC. Residues: CSVDAGAYNEQFF.

The chain has TRBV4-1 and TRBJ2-7; TRBD1 or TRBD2 may be the D gene (5 bases each). CDR1 is MGHRA, CDR2 YSYEKL, per germline. The CDR3 is 15 amino acids. The V gene lost 2 bases and the J gene lost 1 base, with 12 bases spanning the gap. CDR3 protein: CASSQTRDPSYEQYF. The CDR3 bases are TGCGCCAGCAGCCAAACCCGGGACCCATCCTACGAGCAGTACTTC.

The chain is built from TRBV13 and TRBJ1-1, with TRBD1 as a possible D gene (6 bases). Germline CDR1 is PRHDT and CDR2 is FYEKMQ (reference sequence). V was trimmed by 5 bases and J by 1 base, leaving 11 bases between them. The CDR3 has 14 residues. The CDR3 nucleotides are TGTGCCAGCAGCGCGATACAGGGGAACACTGAAGCTTTCTTT. It translates to CASSAIQGNTEAFF. Based on the CDR3 plus reference TRBV13 and TRBJ1-1, the full variable domain is AAGVIQSPRHLIKEKRETATLKCYPIPRHDTVYWYQQGPGQDPQFLISFYEKMQSDKGSIPDRFSAQQFSDYHSELNMSSLELGDSALYFCASSAIQGNTEAFFGQGTRLTVV.

The J gene is TRBJ2-1, the V gene TRBV7-9; D possibly uses TRBD1 or TRBD2 (6 bases each). The germline CDR1 and CDR2 sequences are SEHNR and FQNEAQ (reference sequence). The V gene lost 3 bases and the J gene lost 7 bases, with 16 bases spanning the gap. This CDR3 contains 15 residues. CDR3 DNA sequence: TGTGCCAGCAGCTTTTCCGGGGGAAGGGGGAATGAGCAGTTCTTC. Translation: CASSFSGGRGNEQFF.

The chain carries TRBV28 and TRBJ2-1; D unresolved. Trimming removed 3 bases at V and 10 bases at J, with 16 bases between. Germline V lookup: CDR1 MDHEN, CDR2 SYDVKM. This CDR3 contains 14 residues. The CDR3 region has the DNA TGTGCCAGCAGTTTCTCCTTCGACCTCCCCGAGCAGTTCTTC. Translation gives CASSFSFDLPEQFF.

This clone was picked up a small number of times. CDR3 residues: CASSRGGGRMETQYF. CDR3 coding DNA: TGTGCCAGCAGCCGAGGCGGCGGGAGGATGGAGACCCAGTACTTC. The V and J genes are TRBV7-9 and TRBJ2-5; 8 nucleotides line up with TRBD2. The J segment lost 5 bases and the V segment lost 5 bases, leaving 10 bases of the junction unmatched. The V gene's germline CDR1 is SEHNR and CDR2 FQNEAQ (reference sequence). This CDR3 is built from 15 residues.

This clone was seen only a few times. The rearrangement uses TRBV29-1 and TRBJ2-7; D gene unclear. Germline V gene data show CDR1 as SQVTM and CDR2 as ANQGSEA. V was clipped by 3 bases and J by 4 bases, with 22 bases between them. The CDR3 sequence is 16 residues long. DNA of the CDR3: TGCAGCGTTGATAACGGCTCCCCCGAGAAGGATTACGAGCAGTACTTC. Its protein is CSVDNGSPEKDYEQYF.

The V gene is TRBV29-1, the J gene TRBJ1-1, with 7 bases fitting TRBD1. The CDR3 sequence is 14 residues long. V lost 5 bases to trimming and J lost 4 bases; unmatched junction nucleotides: 10. Germline V CDR1 and CDR2: SQVTM, ANQGSEA. In DNA form, the CDR3 reads TGCAGCGTTTGGACAGGTTCAGGGGGCACTGAAGCTTTCTTT. Translated: CSVWTGSGGTEAFF.

This clone has only one observation. This chain uses TRBV7-6 with TRBJ2-2; 7 bases line up with TRBD1. J gave up 1 base and V 5 bases, and 1 base lay outside the gene matches. The CDR3 spans 14 residues. Germline CDR1 is SGHVS and CDR2 is FNYEAQ. The DNA for the CDR3 is TGTGCCAGCAGCGACAGGGTGAACACCGGGGAGCTGTTTTTT. It specifies CASSDRVNTGELFF.

The V gene is TRBV27, the J gene TRBJ2-5; 10 nucleotides align to TRBD1. CDR3 size: 14 residues. The V segment lost 6 bases and the J segment 5 bases; nucleotides outside the gene matches: 6. Germline loops: CDR1 MNHEY, CDR2 SMNVEV (reference sequence). CDR3 DNA sequence: TGTGCCAGCAGCTCGGGACAGGGGATGGAGACCCAGTACTTC. The encoded protein is CASSSGQGMETQYF.

This clone was seen a handful of times. The chain recombines TRBV14 with TRBJ1-4, with TRBD1 matching over 7 bases. This CDR3 has 14 amino acids. J was trimmed by 6 bases and V by 1 base; bases with no gene match: 2. Germline V gene sequence: CDR1 SGHDN, CDR2 FVKESK. The CDR3 protein is CASSQGTGYEKLFF. For the CDR3, the DNA is TGTGCCAGCAGCCAAGGGACAGGATATGAAAAACTGTTTTTT.

V usage is TRBV6-6 and J usage is TRBJ2-4; D ambiguous. Germline V lookup: CDR1 MNHNY, CDR2 SVGAGI (reference sequence). The V end was cut by 7 bases, the J end by 8 bases, with 12 bases between. CDR3 length equals 12 residues. In nucleotides, the CDR3 is TGTGCCAGCACTTCGAGGATGGACATTCAGTACTTC. It encodes CASTSRMDIQYF.

The V call is TRBV30, the J call TRBJ2-2; D possibly uses TRBD1 or TRBD2 (6 bases each). Germline-derived CDR1 and CDR2 are GTSNPN and SVGIG (reference sequence). The CDR3 runs 15 residues. Trimming cost V 3 bases and J 4 bases, with 15 bases left between them. The CDR3 spells CAWSAGGPITGELFF. The CDR3 DNA sequence: TGTGCCTGGAGCGCTGGGGGGCCGATCACCGGGGAGCTGTTTTTT.